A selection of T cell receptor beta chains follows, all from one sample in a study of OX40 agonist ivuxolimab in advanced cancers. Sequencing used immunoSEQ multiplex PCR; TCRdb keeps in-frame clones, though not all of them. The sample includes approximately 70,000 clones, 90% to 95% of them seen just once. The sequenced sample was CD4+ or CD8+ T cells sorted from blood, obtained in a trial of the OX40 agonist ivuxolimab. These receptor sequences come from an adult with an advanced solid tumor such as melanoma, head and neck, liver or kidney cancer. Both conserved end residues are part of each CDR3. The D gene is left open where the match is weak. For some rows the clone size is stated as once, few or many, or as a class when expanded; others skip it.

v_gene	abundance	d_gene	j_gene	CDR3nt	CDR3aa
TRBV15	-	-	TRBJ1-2	TGTGCCACCAGCACAGACAGCACCTATGGCTACACCTTC	CATSTDSTYGYTF
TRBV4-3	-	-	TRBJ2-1	TGCGCCAGCAGCCAAGATGGTGAACTAGGTTACAATGAGCAGTTCTTC	CASSQDGELGYNEQFF
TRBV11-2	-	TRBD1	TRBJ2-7	TGTGCCAGCAGCTTAGATGGGACAGGGGTACCCTACGAGCAGTACTTC	CASSLDGTGVPYEQYF
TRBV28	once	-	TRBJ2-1	TGTGCCAGCAGTGCCCTATTAAGCTCCTACAATGAGCAGTTCTTC	CASSALLSSYNEQFF
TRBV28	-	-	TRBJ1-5	TGTGCCAGCAGTTGGGAATCCCGAGGCGATCAGCCCCAGCATTTT	CASSWESRGDQPQHF
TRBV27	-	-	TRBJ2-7	TGTGCCAGCAGATATGCTAGCGCGTACGAGCAGTACTTC	CASRYASAYEQYF
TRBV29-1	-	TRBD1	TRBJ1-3	TGCAGCGCCACAGGGGTTGCTGGAAACACCATATATTTT	CSATGVAGNTIYF
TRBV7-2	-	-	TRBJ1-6	TGTGCCAGCAGCTTAGCGCAGGGACCTAGGGACTTT	CASSLAQGPRDF
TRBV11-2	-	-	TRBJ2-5	TGTGCCAGCAGCTTATCGACAGGCCCCCAAGAGACCCAGTACTTC	CASSLSTGPQETQYF
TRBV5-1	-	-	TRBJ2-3	TGCGCCAGCAGCTTGGTAACCGATCCACGTACAGATACGCAGTATTTT	CASSLVTDPRTDTQYF
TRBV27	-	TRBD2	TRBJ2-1	TGTGCCAGCAGTTCTTCCCCCGGGACTAGCCTCGGCAATGAGCAGTTCTTC	CASSSSPGTSLGNEQFF
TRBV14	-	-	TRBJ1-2	TGTGCCAGCAGCCAAGACTTAATAGGGGCGGAAGGCTACACCTTC	CASSQDLIGAEGYTF
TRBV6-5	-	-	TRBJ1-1	TGTGCCAGCAGTTACGCTTATGGGGGGACTGAAGCTTTCTTT	CASSYAYGGTEAFF
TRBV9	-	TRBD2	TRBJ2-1	TGTGCCAGCAGCGCGAGCGGGGGCGGTGAGCAGTTCTTC	CASSASGGGEQFF
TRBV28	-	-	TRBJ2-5	TGTGCCAGCAGTTTAACCGTGAGGTGGGAGCAGTACTTC	CASSLTVRWEQYF
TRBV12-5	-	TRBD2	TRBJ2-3	TGTGCTAGTGGTTTGGTAATGCTAGCGGGGGTATCTGATACGCAGTATTTT	CASGLVMLAGVSDTQYF
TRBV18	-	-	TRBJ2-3	TGTGCCAGCTCATGGGACGGCACAGATACGCAGTATTTT	CASSWDGTDTQYF
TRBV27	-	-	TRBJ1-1	TGTGCCAGCAGTTGGCAGAAGAACACTGAAGCTTTCTTT	CASSWQKNTEAFF
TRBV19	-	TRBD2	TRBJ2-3	TGTGCCAGTAATATGGGACTACGAAGCACAGATACGCAGTATTTT	CASNMGLRSTDTQYF
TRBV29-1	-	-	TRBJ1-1	TGCAGCGGAAGGACAGTGACTGAAGCTTTCTTT	CSGRTVTEAFF
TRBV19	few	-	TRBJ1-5	TGTGCCAGTAGTATGGGGACACTAAATCAGCCCCAGCATTTT	CASSMGTLNQPQHF
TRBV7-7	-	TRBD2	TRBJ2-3	TGTGCTAGCAGCTCGGGGACTAGCGGGAGCACAGATACGCAGTATTTT	CASSSGTSGSTDTQYF
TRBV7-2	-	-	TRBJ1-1	TGTGCCAGCAGCTTAGGTCAGGGTTGGGCTGAAGCTTTCTTT	CASSLGQGWAEAFF
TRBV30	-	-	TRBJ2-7	TGTGCCTGGAGTCCGGACGCGGGTTCCTACGAGCAGTACTTC	CAWSPDAGSYEQYF
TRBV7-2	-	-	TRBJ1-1	TGTGCCAGCAGCTTATCTCTTTGGGGCGCCACTGAAGCTTTCTTT	CASSLSLWGATEAFF
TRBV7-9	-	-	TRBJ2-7	TGTGCCAGCAGCTTCGGTTCTTACGAGCAGTACTTC	CASSFGSYEQYF
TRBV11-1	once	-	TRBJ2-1	TGTGCCAGCAGCTTAGTGGGGACCACCACCGGGGAACGGGAGAATGAGCAGTTCTTC	CASSLVGTTTGERENEQFF
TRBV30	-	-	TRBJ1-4	TGTGCCTGGAGTGTAGTGTCAGGGGTCGATGGAGGAAAACTGTTTTTT	CAWSVVSGVDGGKLFF
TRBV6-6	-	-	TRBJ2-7	TGTGCCAGCAGTAAACGGGACACAGCCTACGAGCAGTACTTC	CASSKRDTAYEQYF
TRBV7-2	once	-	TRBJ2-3	TGTGCCAGCACCCTGTCGGTTCCTAGCACAGATACGCAGTATTTT	CASTLSVPSTDTQYF
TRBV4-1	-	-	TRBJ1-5	TGCGCCAGCAGCCAGGCCTTGTATCAGCCCCAGCATTTT	CASSQALYQPQHF
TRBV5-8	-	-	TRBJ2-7	TGTGCCAGCAGCTTGGGCCGGCCCTCCTACGAGCAGTACTTC	CASSLGRPSYEQYF
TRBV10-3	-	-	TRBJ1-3	TGTGCCATCCTGGGGAGCTCTGGAAACACCATATATTTT	CAILGSSGNTIYF